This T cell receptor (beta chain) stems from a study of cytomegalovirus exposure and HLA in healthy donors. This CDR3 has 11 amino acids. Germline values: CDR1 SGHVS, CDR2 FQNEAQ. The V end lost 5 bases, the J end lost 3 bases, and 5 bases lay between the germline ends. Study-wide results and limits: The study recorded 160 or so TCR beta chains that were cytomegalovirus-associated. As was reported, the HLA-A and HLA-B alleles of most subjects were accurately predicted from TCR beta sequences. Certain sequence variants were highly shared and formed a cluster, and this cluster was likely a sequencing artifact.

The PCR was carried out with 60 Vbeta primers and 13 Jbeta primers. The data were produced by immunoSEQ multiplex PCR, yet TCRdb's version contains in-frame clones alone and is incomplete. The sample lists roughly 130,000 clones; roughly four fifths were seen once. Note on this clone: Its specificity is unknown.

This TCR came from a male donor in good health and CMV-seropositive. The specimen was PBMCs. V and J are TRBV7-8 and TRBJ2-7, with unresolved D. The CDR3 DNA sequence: TGTGCCAGCAGCACTCACTACGAGCAGTACTTC. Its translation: CASSTHYEQYF.